A single sample is the source of the 23 T cell receptor beta chains below, sequenced in a study of CD8+ T cells in alopecia areata. CD4+ cells belonging to 4 to 6 patients, who were in the biomarker study, were further sorted into CD25+CD127- cells. TCR sequencing used cDNA made by reverse transcription of extracted RNA. Clones were read by immunoSEQ multiplex PCR, and TCRdb kept only the in-frame ones, dropping some. The table records thousands of clones, roughly 70% of them present only once. The sequenced sample consisted of CD4+ Tregs sorted from blood. These TCRs come from a human donor with alopecia areata.

There are a few counts of this clone. The chain is built from TRBV5-1 and TRBJ2-1, with 12 nucleotides matching TRBD2. Germline CDR1 is SGHRS and CDR2 is YFSETQ. The CDR3 contains 18 residues. The junction had 8 bases not matched to a gene; V was cut back by 0 bases and J by 4 bases. CDR3 protein: CASSLAPSGGASYNEQFF. As DNA, the CDR3 is TGCGCCAGCAGCTTGGCCCCTAGCGGGGGGGCTTCATACAATGAGCAGTTCTTC.

CDR3 sequence (DNA): TGTGCCAGTGCTAGCCGGGGGGGCGGGAATGAGCAGTTCTTC. This gives the protein CASASRGGGNEQFF. The chain recombines TRBV19 with TRBJ2-1; 8 bases map to TRBD2. Germline V gene data show CDR1 as LNHDA and CDR2 as SQIVND (reference sequence). CDR3 length: 14 amino acids. Unmatched junction bases numbered 10, after V lost 8 bases and J lost 7 bases.

In this sample, this clone turned up a few times. This chain connects TRBV29-1 to TRBJ2-7, with D possibly called TRBD1 or TRBD2 (6 bases each). Trimming left V 4 bases short and J 4 bases short, with 14 bases between. The CDR3 runs to 13 residues. The germline CDR1 and CDR2 sequences are SQVTM and ANQGSEA. Here the CDR3 DNA reads TGCAGCGTTGTGCCCGGGGGCCATTACGAGCAGTACTTC. Residues: CSVVPGGHYEQYF.

This clone was recorded only once. V usage is TRBV5-5 and J usage is TRBJ2-3; weak D call: TRBD1 (5 bases). V was pared by 1 base and J by 3 bases, with 12 bases between. CDR3 length equals 15 residues. CDR1 and CDR2 from the germline V gene are SGHKS and YYEKEE (reference sequence). DNA of the CDR3: TGTGCCAGCAGCTTGCAGGCAGGGTTTACAGATACGCAGTATTTT. As protein: CASSLQAGFTDTQYF.

This clone appeared a few times. V usage is TRBV6-5 and J usage is TRBJ1-2; TRBD1 matches 8 bases. Germline V lookup: CDR1 MNHEY, CDR2 SVGAGI. J lost 1 base, V lost 5 bases, and 3 bases had no gene match. This CDR3 contains 14 residues. CDR3 in amino acids: CASSADRDNYGYTF. The DNA of the CDR3 is TGTGCCAGCAGTGCGGACAGGGATAACTATGGCTACACCTTC.

This clone came up a few times. V gene TRBV4-2 combines with J gene TRBJ2-3; D could derive from TRBD1 or TRBD2 (5 bases each). The CDR3 runs to 13 residues. The germline V gene encodes CDR1 LGHNA and CDR2 YNFKEQ. V dropped 5 bases and J dropped 4 bases, with 10 bases sitting between them. The CDR3 region has the DNA TGTGCCAGCAGCTTGCTGGGGGCAGATACGCAGTATTTT. It is translated as CASSLLGADTQYF.

The chain carries TRBV5-1 and TRBJ2-1, with 12 bases fitting TRBD2. Germline trimming cut 7 bases from V and 6 bases from J; bases unmatched to any gene: 8. The germline V gene has CDR1 SGHRS and CDR2 YFSETQ. This CDR3 spans 15 amino acids. This CDR3 reads CASRMTSGSINEQFF. For the CDR3, the DNA is TGCGCCAGCCGGATGACTAGCGGGAGCATCAATGAGCAGTTCTTC.

The chain couples TRBV19 to TRBJ1-1; D uncertain. The CDR3 length is 11 residues. V shed 5 bases and J shed 7 bases, with 8 bases lying between them. Germline values: CDR1 LNHDA, CDR2 SQIVND (reference sequence). The CDR3, as DNA: TGTGCCAGTAGTCAACGGGTTGAAGCTTTCTTT. As protein: CASSQRVEAFF.

V and J are TRBV10-3 and TRBJ2-7, with 9 bases identical to TRBD1. V trimming: 6 bases; J trimming: 5 bases; junction bases outside the gene matches: 8. Germline V lookup: CDR1 ENHRY, CDR2 SYGVKD. The CDR3 is made up of 14 amino acids. The DNA for the CDR3 is TGTGCCATCAGACCTAGACAGGGGGGCCACGAGCAGTACTTC. Amino acids: CAIRPRQGGHEQYF.

This clone was observed a few times. This chain uses TRBV7-9 with TRBJ1-2; D gene unclear. CDR1 SEHNR and CDR2 FQNEAQ come from the germline V gene (reference sequence). The CDR3 loop spans 16 amino acids. V shed 0 bases and J shed 2 bases, with 13 bases lying between them. Written as DNA, the CDR3 is TGTGCCAGCAGCTTAGCCTTGGCGGGTCGGAACTATGGCTACACCTTC. This encodes CASSLALAGRNYGYTF.

The V and J genes are TRBV11-1 and TRBJ2-4, with D perhaps matching TRBD2 (6 bases). The germline V gene has CDR1 SGHAT and CDR2 FQDESV (reference sequence). V lost 0 bases to trimming and J lost 0 bases, with 15 bases between them. The CDR3 runs to 18 residues. DNA for the CDR3: TGTGCCAGCAGCTTAGCGGGGGGAAAGGCCGGAGCCAAAAACATTCAGTACTTC. Translation gives CASSLAGGKAGAKNIQYF.

CDR3 region: CASTPGTGRSPLHF. CDR3 coding DNA: TGTGCCAGTACCCCCGGGACAGGGAGATCACCCCTCCACTTT. V and J are TRBV19 and TRBJ1-6, with 9 nucleotides matching TRBD1. The CDR3 sequence is 14 residues long. CDR1 and CDR2 (germline): LNHDA, SQIVND (reference sequence). V lost 7 bases to trimming and J lost 10 bases; unmatched junction nucleotides: 8.

This sequence joins TRBV2 and TRBJ2-2; tentatively, D is TRBD1 (5 bases). Germline CDR1 and CDR2: SNHLY and FYNNEI. V was clipped by 5 bases and J by 5 bases, with 9 bases between them. The CDR3 consists of 13 residues. The CDR3 region has the DNA TGTGCCAGCAGTCCGCAGGGAACCGGGGAGCTGTTTTTT. It codes for CASSPQGTGELFF.

The V call is TRBV4-1, the J call TRBJ2-2; 10 nucleotides agree with TRBD1. The CDR3 contains 17 residues. V dropped 0 bases and J dropped 2; count of bases not matched to a gene: 3. Germline CDR1 MGHRA, CDR2 YSYEKL. The CDR3 protein is CASSQDWTGGNTGELFF. CDR3 in DNA: TGCGCCAGCAGCCAAGATTGGACAGGGGGAAACACCGGGGAGCTGTTTTTT.

This chain connects TRBV30 to TRBJ2-1; no firm D call. Trimming pared 3 bases from V and 7 bases from J, leaving 13 bases between. CDR1 is GTSNPN, CDR2 SVGIG, per germline (reference sequence). This CDR3 has 13 residues. CDR3 nucleotides: TGTGCCTGGAGAATCTCCGGACCGAATGAGCAGTTCTTC. It encodes CAWRISGPNEQFF. The full variable domain, completed using reference TRBV30 and TRBJ2-1, is SQTIHQWPATLVQPVGSPLSLECTVEGTSNPNLYWYRQAAGRGLQLLFYSVGIGQISSEVPQNLSASRPQDRQFILSSKKLLLSDSGFYLCAWRISGPNEQFFGPGTRLTVL.

The table lists this clone with a few counts. The rearrangement uses TRBV19 and TRBJ1-5; unclear D gene. CDR3 length: 17 residues. Trimming cost V 5 bases and J 0 bases, with 17 bases left between them. Germline V gene lookup returns CDR1 LNHDA and CDR2 SQIVND (reference sequence). The CDR3 DNA reads as TGTGCCAGTAGTGTGGGAGGGTTCTTCTATAGCAATCAGCCCCAGCATTTT. This encodes CASSVGGFFYSNQPQHF. Full variable domain (rest looked up from reference TRBV19 and TRBJ1-5): DGGITQSPKYLFRKEGQNVTLSCEQNLNHDAMYWYRQDPGQGLRLIYYSQIVNDFQKGDIAEGYSVSREKKESFPLTVTSAQKNPTAFYLCASSVGGFFYSNQPQHFGDGTRLSIL.

The chain recombines TRBV12-2 with TRBJ1-2. TRBV12-2 is a known pseudogene. The CDR3 runs 17 residues. The CDR3 region is CASRKSKAPRKTYGYTF. CDR3 DNA sequence: TGTGCAAGTCGCAAGTCTAAGGCTCCACGAAAGACCTATGGCTACACCTTC.

This clone has just one count. J is TRBJ2-5 and V is TRBV18, with 9 bases identical to TRBD2. The J call is doubtful: the DNA matches TRBJ2-7 better. Germline V gives CDR1 KGHSH, CDR2 LQKENI. The CDR3 length is 14 residues. CDR3 region: CASSPGREGHEQYF. The CDR3 coding sequence is TGTGCCAGCTCACCAGGGCGGGAGGGCCACGAGCAGTACTTC.

This clone was counted only a few times. This CDR3 reads CASSFFAEGTGNQPQHF. CDR3 nucleotide sequence: TGTGCCAGCAGTTTTTTCGCTGAGGGCACGGGCAATCAGCCCCAGCATTTT. The chain recombines TRBV28 with TRBJ1-5; unclear D gene. CDR1 and CDR2 (germline): MDHEN, SYDVKM. The V and J ends lost 3 bases and 2 bases respectively, with 17 bases between them. CDR3 length: 17 residues.

The chain is built from TRBV4-2 and TRBJ2-3, with 8 bases matching TRBD2. This CDR3 region has 16 residues. Germline-derived CDR1 and CDR2 are LGHNA and YNFKEQ. The ends lost 4 bases at V and 5 bases at J; junction bases unmatched: 11. As DNA, the CDR3 is TGTGCCAGCAGCCCTAAAGCGGGGGTATCGGGAGATACGCAGTATTTT. It translates to CASSPKAGVSGDTQYF.

This sequence joins TRBV4-3 and TRBJ2-3; D is perhaps TRBD2 (7 bases). This CDR3 has 17 amino acids. CDR1 is LGHNA, CDR2 YSLEER, per germline. V was shortened by 1 base and J by 6 bases, with 20 bases between the two germline ends. Written as DNA, the CDR3 is TGCGCCAGCAGCCAAGGAGGGGGGGGTCCGTCGTGGGATACGCAGTATTTT. Translating it yields CASSQGGGGPSWDTQYF.

This CDR3 is CASSQYPTDTQYF. In DNA, the CDR3 is TGCGCCAGCAGTCAATACCCCACAGATACGCAGTATTTT. This rearrangement joins TRBV23-1 to TRBJ2-3; no definite D call. TRBV23-1 is known as an ORF, though its function is uncertain. The CDR3 consists of 13 residues. The V gene lost 1 base and the J gene lost 2 bases, with 4 bases spanning the gap.

J is TRBJ2-7 and V is TRBV2, with D perhaps TRBD2 (6 bases). The V end lost 8 bases, the J end lost 2 bases, and 13 bases lay between the germline ends. The germline V gene has CDR1 SNHLY and CDR2 FYNNEI. CDR3 size: 13 residues. In nucleotides, the CDR3 is TGTGCCAGCTTCCTCCGGGGGACCTACGAGCAGTACTTC. Translation gives CASFLRGTYEQYF.